Below are 14 T cell receptor beta chains sequenced from a single sample in a study of cytomegalovirus exposure and HLA in healthy donors. Amplification used 60 Vbeta primers and 13 Jbeta primers. TCRdb's table, derived via immunoSEQ multiplex PCR, lists solely in-frame clones and lacks some. The table includes about 140,000 clones, approximately 84% detected once. Sequenced material: PBMCs. These receptors were taken from a woman between 40 and 55 years old in good health and CMV-seronegative.

The genes are TRBV19 and TRBJ2-1, with 7 bases lining up with TRBD2. Germline lookup yields CDR1 LNHDA and CDR2 SQIVND (reference sequence). J lost 3 bases, V lost 7 bases, and 9 bases had no gene match. The CDR3 is 15 residues long. CDR3 amino acids: CASTPGTTFYNEQFF. As DNA, the CDR3 is TGTGCCAGTACGCCCGGGACTACCTTCTACAATGAGCAGTTCTTC.

V usage is TRBV19 and J usage is TRBJ1-4, with 7 bases that match TRBD1. Germline loops: CDR1 LNHDA, CDR2 SQIVND (reference sequence). J gave up 5 bases and V 10 bases, and 10 bases lay outside the gene matches. The CDR3 extends over 14 amino acids. CDR3 sequence reads: CATHYRDRNEKLFF. The CDR3 nucleotides read TGTGCCACCCACTACCGGGACAGAAATGAAAAACTGTTTTTT.

The chain recombines TRBV28 with TRBJ1-2, with D uncertain. The V end lost 10 bases, the J end lost 11 bases, and 23 bases lay between the germline ends. This CDR3 is built from 13 residues. Germline CDR1 is MDHEN and CDR2 is SYDVKM. The CDR3 bases are TGTGCCACCCTTGGAAGTATCTTCAGAGGTTACACCTTC. Its protein is CATLGSIFRGYTF.

The chain couples TRBV28 to TRBJ1-5; D may be TRBD1 (5 bases). Germline loops: CDR1 MDHEN, CDR2 SYDVKM. V lost 2 bases and J 0 bases, leaving 11 bases between the germline ends. There are 16 residues in the CDR3. For the CDR3, the DNA is TGTGCCAGCAGTTTACGGAGGGGACTTAGCAATCAGCCCCAGCATTTT. Its protein is CASSLRRGLSNQPQHF.

V gene TRBV5-4 combines with J gene TRBJ1-2, with D possibly matching TRBD1 (5 bases). The CDR3 sequence is 15 residues long. Looked up from germline, CDR1 is SGHNT and CDR2 is YYREEE (reference sequence). V lost 4 bases, J lost 4 bases, and 17 bases lay in between. Written as DNA, the CDR3 is TGTGCCAGCAGCCCGGGACTCCCGACTCCCTATGGCTACACCTTC. This encodes CASSPGLPTPYGYTF.

The genes are TRBV5-1 and TRBJ2-3, with TRBD2 matching 7 bases. V dropped 0 bases and J dropped 1; count of bases not matched to a gene: 5. The CDR3 extends over 16 amino acids. Per germline, CDR1 SGHRS and CDR2 YFSETQ. The CDR3 spells CASSLGGGAGTDTQYF. In nucleotides, the CDR3 is TGCGCCAGCAGCTTGGGCGGGGGAGCGGGCACAGATACGCAGTATTTT.

In this sample, this clone turned up once. The V and J genes are TRBV7-9 and TRBJ2-3, with a possible D match to TRBD2 (5 bases). Germline CDR1 and CDR2: SEHNR and FQNEAQ (reference sequence). Trimming took off 4 bases at V and 2 bases at J, with 19 bases between the two ends. The CDR3 runs 17 residues. CDR3 region: CASSSNPSGAPTDTQYF. In DNA form, the CDR3 reads TGTGCCAGCAGCTCCAACCCCAGCGGCGCTCCCACAGATACGCAGTATTTT.

The gene calls are TRBV13 and TRBJ2-7; unclear D gene. V was clipped by 0 bases and J by 0 bases, with 9 bases between them. Looked up from germline, CDR1 is PRHDT and CDR2 is FYEKMQ (reference sequence). The length of the CDR3 is 15 residues. CDR3 amino acids: CASSLGRTVSYEQYF. CDR3 DNA: TGTGCCAGCAGCTTAGGCCGCACGGTCTCCTACGAGCAGTACTTC.

The rearrangement links TRBV27 to TRBJ1-2; D remains unclear. The CDR3 has 15 amino acids. Germline CDR1 reads MNHEY; CDR2 reads SMNVEV (reference sequence). Trimming pared 8 bases from V and 2 bases from J, leaving 18 bases between. The CDR3 DNA reads as TGTGCCAGCTCCCTGTCTTCGGGAAAAAACTATGGCTACACCTTC. Translation: CASSLSSGKNYGYTF.

The chain recombines TRBV11-2 with TRBJ2-7; a weak D match, TRBD2 (5 bases). Germline V lookup: CDR1 SGHAT, CDR2 FQNNGV. Trimming stripped 0 bases from V and 4 bases from J, with 13 bases between. This CDR3 contains 15 residues. The CDR3 sequence: CASSLEAGLEYEQYF. CDR3 sequence (DNA): TGTGCCAGCAGCTTAGAGGCAGGACTCGAGTACGAGCAGTACTTC.

The J gene is TRBJ2-3, the V gene TRBV6-1; D is possibly TRBD1 (6 bases). This CDR3 comprises 14 residues. Germline V gene sequence: CDR1 MNHNS, CDR2 SASEGT. V was clipped by 2 bases and J by 4 bases, with 10 bases between them. For the CDR3, the DNA is TGTGCCAGCAGTGAAACAGGGAAGTCAGATACGCAGTATTTT. The encoded protein is CASSETGKSDTQYF.

The chain joins TRBV15 to TRBJ1-5; D not resolved. Trimming pared 0 bases from V and 2 bases from J, leaving 8 bases between. The CDR3 is 15 amino acids. CDR1 is LNHNV, CDR2 YYDKDF, per germline (reference sequence). CDR3 in DNA: TGTGCCACCAGCAGAGATCGGGTTGGCAATCAGCCCCAGCATTTT. The encoded protein is CATSRDRVGNQPQHF.

The chain uses TRBV5-1 and TRBJ2-7, with 9 bases matching TRBD1. CDR3 length: 15 residues. V gave up 1 base and J gave up 6 bases; unmatched junction bases: 8. The germline CDR1 and CDR2 sequences are SGHRS and YFSETQ. CDR3 amino acids: CASSLRGQGSSEQYF. The CDR3 nucleotides read TGCGCCAGCAGCTTGCGGGGACAGGGAAGCTCCGAGCAGTACTTC. Using reference TRBV5-1 and TRBJ2-7 for the parts outside the CDR3, the full variable domain is KAGVTQTPRYLIKTRGQQVTLSCSPISGHRSVSWYQQTPGQGLQFLFEYFSETQRNKGNFPGRFSGRQFSNSRSEMNVSTLELGDSALYLCASSLRGQGSSEQYFGPGTRLTVT.

The V call is TRBV7-9, the J call TRBJ2-1; 12 bases fit TRBD2. Germline V gene sequence: CDR1 SEHNR, CDR2 FQNEAQ (reference sequence). V lost 5 bases, J lost 3 bases, and 11 bases stayed unmatched. The CDR3 sequence is 18 residues long. This CDR3 reads CASSPPPSGRADYNEQFF. For the CDR3, the DNA is TGTGCCAGCAGCCCGCCCCCTAGCGGGAGGGCTGACTACAATGAGCAGTTCTTC. Using reference TRBV7-9 and TRBJ2-1 for the parts outside the CDR3, the full variable domain is DTGVSQNPRHKITKRGQNVTFRCDPISEHNRLYWYRQTLGQGPEFLTYFQNEAQLEKSRLLSDRFSAERPKGSFSTLEIQRTEQGDSAMYLCASSPPPSGRADYNEQFFGPGTRLTVL.